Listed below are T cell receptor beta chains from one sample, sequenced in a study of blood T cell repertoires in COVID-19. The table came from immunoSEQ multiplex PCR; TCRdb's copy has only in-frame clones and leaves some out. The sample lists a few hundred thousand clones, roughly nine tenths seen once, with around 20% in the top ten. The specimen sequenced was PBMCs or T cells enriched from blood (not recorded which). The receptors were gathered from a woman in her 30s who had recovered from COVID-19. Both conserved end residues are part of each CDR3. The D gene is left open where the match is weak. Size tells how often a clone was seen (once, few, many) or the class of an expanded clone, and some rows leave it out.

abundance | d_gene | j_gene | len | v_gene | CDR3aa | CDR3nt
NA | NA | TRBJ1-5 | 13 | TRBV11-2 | CASSPGSDQPQHF | TGTGCCAGCAGCCCGGGGTCCGATCAGCCCCAGCATTTT
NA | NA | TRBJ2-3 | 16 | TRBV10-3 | CAISTPGDTRTDTQYF | TGTGCCATCAGCACCCCCGGGGACACCCGCACAGATACGCAGTATTTT
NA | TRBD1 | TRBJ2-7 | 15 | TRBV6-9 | CASSLPDRGTYEQYF | TGTGCCAGCAGTTTGCCGGACAGGGGAACCTACGAGCAGTACTTC
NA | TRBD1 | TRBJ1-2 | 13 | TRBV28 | CASSQGQGYGYTF | TGTGCCAGCAGCCAAGGACAGGGGTATGGCTACACCTTC
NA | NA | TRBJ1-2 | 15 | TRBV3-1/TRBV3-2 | CASSQDPPIGYGYTF | TGTGCCAGCAGCCAAGACCCGCCCATCGGGTATGGCTACACCTTC
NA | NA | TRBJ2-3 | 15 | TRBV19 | CASRPVAGGPDTQYF | TGTGCCAGCCGCCCCGTGGCAGGGGGGCCAGATACGCAGTATTTT
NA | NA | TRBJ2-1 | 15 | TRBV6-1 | CASSEGGLSNNEQFF | TGTGCCAGCAGTGAAGGGGGACTCTCGAACAATGAGCAGTTCTTC
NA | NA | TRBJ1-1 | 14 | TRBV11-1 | CASSLGAGNTEAFF | TGTGCCAGCAGCTTAGGGGCGGGGAACACTGAAGCTTTCTTT
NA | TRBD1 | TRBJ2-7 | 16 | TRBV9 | CASSSPVDREAHEQYF | TGTGCCAGCAGCTCCCCAGTGGACAGGGAGGCCCACGAGCAGTACTTC
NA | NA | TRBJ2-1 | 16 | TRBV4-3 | CASSQSGPSPSNEQFF | TGCGCCAGCAGCCAAAGCGGGCCGTCCCCGTCCAATGAGCAGTTCTTC
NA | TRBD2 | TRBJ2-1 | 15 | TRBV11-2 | CASSQIAGGYNEQFF | TGTGCCAGCAGCCAAATAGCGGGAGGATACAATGAGCAGTTCTTC
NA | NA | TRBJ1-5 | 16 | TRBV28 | CASSSTGSHPAQPQHF | TGTGCCAGCAGTTCGACCGGGAGCCACCCGGCTCAGCCCCAGCATTTT
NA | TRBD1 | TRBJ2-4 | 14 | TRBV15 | CATSRDQGVNIQYF | TGTGCCACCAGCAGAGATCAGGGGGTGAACATTCAGTACTTC
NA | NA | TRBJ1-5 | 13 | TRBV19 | CASNIPQGRPQHF | TGTGCCAGTAACATCCCACAGGGACGGCCCCAGCATTTT
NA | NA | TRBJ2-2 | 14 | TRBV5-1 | CASRNRLRTGELFF | TGCGCCAGCAGGAATAGACTACGCACCGGGGAGCTGTTTTTT
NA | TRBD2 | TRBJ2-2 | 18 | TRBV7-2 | CASSLGLAGPINTGELFF | TGTGCCAGCAGCTTAGGACTAGCGGGGCCTATTAACACCGGGGAGCTGTTTTTT
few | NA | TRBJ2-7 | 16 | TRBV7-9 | CASSLKATSSSYEQYF | TGTGCCAGCAGCTTAAAAGCCACCTCGAGCTCCTACGAGCAGTACTTC
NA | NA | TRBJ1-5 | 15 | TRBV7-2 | CASSLTSYSNQPQHF | TGTGCCAGCAGCTTAACTTCCTATAGCAATCAGCCCCAGCATTTT
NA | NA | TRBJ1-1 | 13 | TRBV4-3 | CASSQDFIQGAFF | TGCGCCAGCAGCCAAGACTTTATACAGGGAGCTTTCTTT
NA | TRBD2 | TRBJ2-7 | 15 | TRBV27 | CASSLQPTSGYEQYF | TGTGCCAGCAGTCTCCAACCGACTAGCGGCTACGAGCAGTACTTC
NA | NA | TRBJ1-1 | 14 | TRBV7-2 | CASSTRRGGTEAFF | TGTGCCAGCAGCACCCGGCGAGGGGGCACTGAAGCTTTCTTT
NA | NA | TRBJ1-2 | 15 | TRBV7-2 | CASSLVGLGPYGYTF | TGTGCCAGCAGCTTAGTCGGGCTGGGGCCCTATGGCTACACCTTC